The present T cell receptor beta chain was sequenced within a study of shared clonotypes between healthy human individuals. General study findings and limits: The donor pool, a small one, limited the genetic and exposure-history diversity represented. Among four donors, about 5% of naive CD4 clonotypes were found in common. Only blood was sampled, and tissue TCR repertoires likely differ from blood ones.

This clone occurred once. The antigen is not known. CDR1 and CDR2 from the germline V gene are SQVTM and ANQGSEA. The CDR3 spans 11 residues. Trimming cost V 5 bases and J 7 bases, with 9 bases left between them. Evenly divided among several immunoSEQ plates was the genomic DNA of each subset. The data were produced by immunoSEQ multiplex PCR, yet TCRdb's version contains in-frame clones alone and is incomplete. In the table there are hundreds of thousands of clones, roughly 96% of which are singletons. Selected positively for CCR7 and CD45RO-negative, naive CD8 cells excluded terminally differentiated effector memory CD45RA+ cells.

This receptor was obtained from a man between 25 and 39 years old in good health. Sample: naive CD8+ T cells sorted from blood. The chain is built from TRBV29-1 and TRBJ2-1; D tentatively reads TRBD1 or TRBD2 (5 bases each). For the CDR3, the DNA is TGCAGCGTTATTGGGGGTAATGAGCAGTTCTTC. It is translated as CSVIGGNEQFF.